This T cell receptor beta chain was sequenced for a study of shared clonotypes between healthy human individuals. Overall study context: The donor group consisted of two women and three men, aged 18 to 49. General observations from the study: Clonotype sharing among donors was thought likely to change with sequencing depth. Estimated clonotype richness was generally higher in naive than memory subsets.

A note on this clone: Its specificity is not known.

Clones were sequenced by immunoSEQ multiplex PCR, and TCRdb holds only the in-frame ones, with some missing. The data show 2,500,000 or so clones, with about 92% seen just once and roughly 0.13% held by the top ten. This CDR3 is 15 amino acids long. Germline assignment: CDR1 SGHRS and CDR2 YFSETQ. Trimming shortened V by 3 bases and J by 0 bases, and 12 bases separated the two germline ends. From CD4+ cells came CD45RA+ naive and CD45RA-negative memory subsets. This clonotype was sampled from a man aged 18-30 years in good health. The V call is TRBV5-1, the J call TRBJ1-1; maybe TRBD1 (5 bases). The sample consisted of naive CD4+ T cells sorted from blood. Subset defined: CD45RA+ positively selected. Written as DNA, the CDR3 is TGCGCCAGCAGCTGGGACCGCCGCATGAACACTGAAGCTTTCTTT. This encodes CASSWDRRMNTEAFF.